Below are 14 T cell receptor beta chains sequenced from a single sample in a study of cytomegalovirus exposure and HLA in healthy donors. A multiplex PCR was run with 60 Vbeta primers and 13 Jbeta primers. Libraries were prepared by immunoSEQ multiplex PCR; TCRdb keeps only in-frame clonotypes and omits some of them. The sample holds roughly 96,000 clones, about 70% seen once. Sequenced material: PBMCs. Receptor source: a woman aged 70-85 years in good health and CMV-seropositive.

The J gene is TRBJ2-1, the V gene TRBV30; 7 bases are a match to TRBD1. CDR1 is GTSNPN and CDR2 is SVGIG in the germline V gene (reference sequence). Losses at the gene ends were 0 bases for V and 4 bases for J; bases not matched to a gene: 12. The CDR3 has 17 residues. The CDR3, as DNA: TGTGCCTGGAGTGTACTGGGACAGTTACAAGATTACAATGAGCAGTTCTTC. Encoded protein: CAWSVLGQLQDYNEQFF.

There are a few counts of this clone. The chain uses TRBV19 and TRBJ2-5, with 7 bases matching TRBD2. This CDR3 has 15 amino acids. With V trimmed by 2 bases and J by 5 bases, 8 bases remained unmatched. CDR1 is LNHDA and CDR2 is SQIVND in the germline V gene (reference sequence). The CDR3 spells CASSIISAGRETQYF. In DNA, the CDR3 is TGTGCCAGTAGTATAATATCGGCCGGGAGGGAGACCCAGTACTTC.

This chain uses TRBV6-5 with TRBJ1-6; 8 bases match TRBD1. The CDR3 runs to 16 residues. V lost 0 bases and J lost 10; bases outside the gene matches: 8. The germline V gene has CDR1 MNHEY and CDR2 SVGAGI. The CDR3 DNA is TGTGCCAGCAGTTACTCGTTACCAGGGGGCTTATCACCCCTCCACTTT. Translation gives CASSYSLPGGLSPLHF.

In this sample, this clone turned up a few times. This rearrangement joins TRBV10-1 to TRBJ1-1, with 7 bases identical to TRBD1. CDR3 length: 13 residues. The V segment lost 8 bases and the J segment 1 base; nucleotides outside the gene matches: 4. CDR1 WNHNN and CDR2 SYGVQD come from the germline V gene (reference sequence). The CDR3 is CASSDRSNTEAFF. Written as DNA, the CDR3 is TGCGCCAGCTCGGACAGGTCGAACACTGAAGCTTTCTTT.

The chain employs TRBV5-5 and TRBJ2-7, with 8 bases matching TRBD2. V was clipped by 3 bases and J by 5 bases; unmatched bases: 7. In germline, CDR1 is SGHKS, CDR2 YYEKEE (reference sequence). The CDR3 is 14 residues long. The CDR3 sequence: CASSSPGLDNEQYF. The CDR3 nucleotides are TGTGCCAGCAGCTCGCCGGGACTAGACAACGAGCAGTACTTC.

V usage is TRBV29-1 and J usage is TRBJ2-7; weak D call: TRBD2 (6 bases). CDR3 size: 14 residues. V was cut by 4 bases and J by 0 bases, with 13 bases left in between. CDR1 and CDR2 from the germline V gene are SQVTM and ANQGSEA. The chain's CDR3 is CSVGRGFSSYEQYF. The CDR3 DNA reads TGCAGCGTTGGGAGGGGATTTAGCTCCTACGAGCAGTACTTC.

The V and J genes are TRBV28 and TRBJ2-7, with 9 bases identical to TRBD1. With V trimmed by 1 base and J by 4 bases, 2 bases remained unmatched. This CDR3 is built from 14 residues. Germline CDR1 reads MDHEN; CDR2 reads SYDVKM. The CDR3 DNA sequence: TGTGCCAGCAGTTTATTGGACAGGGGTTACGAGCAGTACTTC. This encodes CASSLLDRGYEQYF.

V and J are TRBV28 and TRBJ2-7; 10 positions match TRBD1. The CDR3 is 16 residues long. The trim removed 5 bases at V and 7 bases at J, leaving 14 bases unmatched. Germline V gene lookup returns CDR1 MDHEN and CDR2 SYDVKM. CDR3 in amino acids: CASSIGGDRGFWEQYF. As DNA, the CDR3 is TGTGCCAGCAGTATAGGAGGGGACAGGGGTTTCTGGGAGCAGTACTTC.

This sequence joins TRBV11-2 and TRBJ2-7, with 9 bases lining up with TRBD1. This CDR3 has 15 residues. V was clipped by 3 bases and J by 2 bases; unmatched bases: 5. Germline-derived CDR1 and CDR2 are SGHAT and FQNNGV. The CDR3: CASSLPGQGTYEQYF. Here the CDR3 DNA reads TGTGCCAGCAGCTTGCCGGGACAGGGAACCTACGAGCAGTACTTC.

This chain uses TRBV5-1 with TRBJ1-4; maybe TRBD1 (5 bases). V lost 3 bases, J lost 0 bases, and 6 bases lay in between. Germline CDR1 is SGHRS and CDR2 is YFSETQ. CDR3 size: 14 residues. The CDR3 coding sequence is TGCGCCAGCAGCTCGACAGCAACTAATGAAAAACTGTTTTTT. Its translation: CASSSTATNEKLFF.

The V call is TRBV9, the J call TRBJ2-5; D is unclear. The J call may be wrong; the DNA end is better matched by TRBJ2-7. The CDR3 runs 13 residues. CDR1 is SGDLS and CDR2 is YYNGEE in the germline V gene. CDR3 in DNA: TGTGCCAGCAGCGTAGCGCCAAACTACGAGCAGTACTTC. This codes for CASSVAPNYEQYF.

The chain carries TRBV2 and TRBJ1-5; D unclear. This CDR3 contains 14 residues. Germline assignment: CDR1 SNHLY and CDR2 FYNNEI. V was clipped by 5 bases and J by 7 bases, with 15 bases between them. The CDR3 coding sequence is TGTGCCAGCAGTCCCGACACCGCGGGACAGCCCCAGCATTTT. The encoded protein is CASSPDTAGQPQHF.

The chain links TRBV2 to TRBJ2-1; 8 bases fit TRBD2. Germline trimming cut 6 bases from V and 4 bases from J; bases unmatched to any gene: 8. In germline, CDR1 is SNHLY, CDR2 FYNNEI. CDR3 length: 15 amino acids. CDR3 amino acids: CASRVGAGGYNEQFF. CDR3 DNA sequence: TGTGCCAGCAGGGTGGGCGCGGGAGGATACAATGAGCAGTTCTTC. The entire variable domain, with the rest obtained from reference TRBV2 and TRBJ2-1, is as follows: EPEVTQTPSHQVTQMGQEVILRCVPISNHLYFYWYRQILGQKVEFLVSFYNNEISEKSEIFDDQFSVERPDGSNFTLKIRSTKLEDSAMYFCASRVGAGGYNEQFFGPGTRLTVL.

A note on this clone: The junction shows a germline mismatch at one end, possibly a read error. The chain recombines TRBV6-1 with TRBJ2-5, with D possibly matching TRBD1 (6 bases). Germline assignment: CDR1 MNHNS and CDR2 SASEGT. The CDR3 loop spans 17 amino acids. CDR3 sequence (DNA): TGTGCCAGCAGTGTAACAGGGATGGGCGGTCGGCAAGAGACCCGGTACTTC. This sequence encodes CASSVTGMGGRQETRYF.